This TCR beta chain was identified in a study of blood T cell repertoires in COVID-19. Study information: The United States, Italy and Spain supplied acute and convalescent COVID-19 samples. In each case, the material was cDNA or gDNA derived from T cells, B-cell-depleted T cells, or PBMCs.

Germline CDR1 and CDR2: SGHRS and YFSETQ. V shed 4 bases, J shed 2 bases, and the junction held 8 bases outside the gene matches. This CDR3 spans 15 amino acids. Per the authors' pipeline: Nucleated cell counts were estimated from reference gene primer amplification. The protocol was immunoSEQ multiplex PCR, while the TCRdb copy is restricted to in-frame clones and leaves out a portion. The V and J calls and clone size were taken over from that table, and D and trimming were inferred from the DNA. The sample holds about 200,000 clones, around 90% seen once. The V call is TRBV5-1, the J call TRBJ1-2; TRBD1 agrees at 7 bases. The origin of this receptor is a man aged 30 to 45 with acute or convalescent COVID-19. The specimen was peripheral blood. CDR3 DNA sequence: TGCGCCAGCAGCCCGGAGGGGGCCAGCAACTATGGCTACACCTTC. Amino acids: CASSPEGASNYGYTF. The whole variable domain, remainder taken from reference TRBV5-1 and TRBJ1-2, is KAGVTQTPRYLIKTRGQQVTLSCSPISGHRSVSWYQQTPGQGLQFLFEYFSETQRNKGNFPGRFSGRQFSNSRSEMNVSTLELGDSALYLCASSPEGASNYGYTFGSGTRLTVV.